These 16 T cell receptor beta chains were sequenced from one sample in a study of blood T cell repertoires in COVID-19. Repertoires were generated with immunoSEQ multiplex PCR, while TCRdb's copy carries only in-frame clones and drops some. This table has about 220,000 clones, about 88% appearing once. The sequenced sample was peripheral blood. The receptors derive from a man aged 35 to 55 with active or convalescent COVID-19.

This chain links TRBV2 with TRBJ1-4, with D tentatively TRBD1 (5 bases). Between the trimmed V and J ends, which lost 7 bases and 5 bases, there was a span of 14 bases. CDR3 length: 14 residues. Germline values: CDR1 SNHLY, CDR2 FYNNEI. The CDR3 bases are TGTGCCAGCAAGGGTAGGCCAGGGAATGAAAAACTGTTTTTT. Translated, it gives CASKGRPGNEKLFF.

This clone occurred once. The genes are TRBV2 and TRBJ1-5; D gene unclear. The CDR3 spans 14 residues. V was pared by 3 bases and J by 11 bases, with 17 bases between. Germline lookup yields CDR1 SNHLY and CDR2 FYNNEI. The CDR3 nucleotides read TGTGCCAGCAGTGAGAGGTGGACTCGAGAGGCCCAGCATTTT. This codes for CASSERWTREAQHF. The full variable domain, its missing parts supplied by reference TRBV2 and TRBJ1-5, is EPEVTQTPSHQVTQMGQEVILRCVPISNHLYFYWYRQILGQKVEFLVSFYNNEISEKSEIFDDQFSVERPDGSNFTLKIRSTKLEDSAMYFCASSERWTREAQHFGDGTRLSIL.

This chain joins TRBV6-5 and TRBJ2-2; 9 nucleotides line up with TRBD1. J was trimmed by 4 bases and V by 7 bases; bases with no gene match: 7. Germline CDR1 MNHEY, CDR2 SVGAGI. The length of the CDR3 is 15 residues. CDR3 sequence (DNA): TGTGCCAGCATACAGGGGGCGGGAGTCACCGGGGAGCTGTTTTTT. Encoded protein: CASIQGAGVTGELFF.

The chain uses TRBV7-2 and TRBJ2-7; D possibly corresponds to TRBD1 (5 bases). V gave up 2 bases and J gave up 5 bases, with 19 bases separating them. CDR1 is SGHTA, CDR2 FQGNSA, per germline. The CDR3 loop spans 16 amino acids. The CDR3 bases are TGTGCCAGCAGCTTACTAATCCAGGGCGCGGCCGACGAGCAGTACTTC. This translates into CASSLLIQGAADEQYF.

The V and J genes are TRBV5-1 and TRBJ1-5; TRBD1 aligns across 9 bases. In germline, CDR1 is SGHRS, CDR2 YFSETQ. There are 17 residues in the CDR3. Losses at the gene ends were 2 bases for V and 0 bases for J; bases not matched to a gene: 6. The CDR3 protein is CASSFKLGQGSNQPQHF. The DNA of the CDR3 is TGCGCCAGCAGCTTTAAATTGGGACAGGGTAGCAATCAGCCCCAGCATTTT.

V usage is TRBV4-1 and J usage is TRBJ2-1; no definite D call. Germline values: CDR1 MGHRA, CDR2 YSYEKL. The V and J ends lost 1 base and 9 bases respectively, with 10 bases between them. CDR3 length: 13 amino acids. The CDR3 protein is CASSQGNLGEQFF. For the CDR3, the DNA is TGCGCCAGCAGCCAAGGGAATCTAGGTGAGCAGTTCTTC.

CDR3 DNA: TGTGCCAGTAGTTTTGGCCTCTTAAACTATGGCTACACCTTC. Its translation is CASSFGLLNYGYTF. This sequence joins TRBV19 and TRBJ1-2; D call uncertain. There are 14 residues in the CDR3. The V and J ends lost 5 bases and 2 bases respectively, with 12 bases between them. Germline V CDR1 and CDR2: LNHDA, SQIVND (reference sequence).

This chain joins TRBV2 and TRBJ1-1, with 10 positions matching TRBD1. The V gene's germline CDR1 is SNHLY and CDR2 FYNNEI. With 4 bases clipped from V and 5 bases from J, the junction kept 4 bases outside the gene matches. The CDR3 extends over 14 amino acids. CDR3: CASSGQGALTEAFF. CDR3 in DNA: TGTGCCAGCAGTGGACAGGGGGCGTTAACTGAAGCTTTCTTT.

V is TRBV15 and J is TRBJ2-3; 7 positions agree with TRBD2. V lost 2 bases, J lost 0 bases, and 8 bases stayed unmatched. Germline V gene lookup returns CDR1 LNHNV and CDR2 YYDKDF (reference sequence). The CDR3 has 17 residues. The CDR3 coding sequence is TGTGCCACCAGCAGACGAATACATAGCGGGAGCACAGATACGCAGTATTTT. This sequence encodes CATSRRIHSGSTDTQYF.

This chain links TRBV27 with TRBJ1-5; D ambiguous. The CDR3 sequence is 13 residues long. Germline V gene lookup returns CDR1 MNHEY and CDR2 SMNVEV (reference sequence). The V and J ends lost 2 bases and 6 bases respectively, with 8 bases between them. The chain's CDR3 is CASSLREGQPQHF. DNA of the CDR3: TGTGCCAGCAGTTTAAGGGAGGGTCAGCCCCAGCATTTT.

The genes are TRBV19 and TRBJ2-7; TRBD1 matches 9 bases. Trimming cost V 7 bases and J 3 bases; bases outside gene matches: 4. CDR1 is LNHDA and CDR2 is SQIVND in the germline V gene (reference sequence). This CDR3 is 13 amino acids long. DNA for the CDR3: TGTGCCAGTAACTGGGGACAGGGCTACGAGCAGTACTTC. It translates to CASNWGQGYEQYF.

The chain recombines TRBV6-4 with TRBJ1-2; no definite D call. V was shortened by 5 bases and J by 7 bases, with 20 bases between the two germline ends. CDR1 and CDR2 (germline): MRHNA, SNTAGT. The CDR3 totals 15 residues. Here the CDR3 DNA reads TGTGCCAGCAGTCTCCTAGTGGTAAAATTCTCTGGCTACACCTTC. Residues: CASSLLVVKFSGYTF.

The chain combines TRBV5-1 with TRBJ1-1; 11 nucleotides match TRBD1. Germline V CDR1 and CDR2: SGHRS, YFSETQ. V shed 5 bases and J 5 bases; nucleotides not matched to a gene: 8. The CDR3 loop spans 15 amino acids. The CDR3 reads CASRSWTGGGTEAFF. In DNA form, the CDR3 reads TGCGCCAGCAGGTCTTGGACAGGGGGCGGAACTGAAGCTTTCTTT. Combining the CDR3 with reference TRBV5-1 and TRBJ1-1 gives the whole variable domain KAGVTQTPRYLIKTRGQQVTLSCSPISGHRSVSWYQQTPGQGLQFLFEYFSETQRNKGNFPGRFSGRQFSNSRSEMNVSTLELGDSALYLCASRSWTGGGTEAFFGQGTRLTVV.

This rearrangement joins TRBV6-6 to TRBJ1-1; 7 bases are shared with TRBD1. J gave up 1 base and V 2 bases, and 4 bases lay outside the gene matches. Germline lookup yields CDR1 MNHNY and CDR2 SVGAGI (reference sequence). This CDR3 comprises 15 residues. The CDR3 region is CASSYGDRANTEAFF. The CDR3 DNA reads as TGTGCCAGCAGTTACGGAGACAGGGCGAACACTGAAGCTTTCTTT.

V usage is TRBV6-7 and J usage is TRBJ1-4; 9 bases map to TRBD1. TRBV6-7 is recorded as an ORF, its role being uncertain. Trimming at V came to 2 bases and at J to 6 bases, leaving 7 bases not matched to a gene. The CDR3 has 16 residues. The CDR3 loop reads CASSYGMDRGDEKLFF. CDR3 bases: TGTGCCAGCAGTTACGGTATGGACAGGGGTGATGAAAAACTGTTTTTT.

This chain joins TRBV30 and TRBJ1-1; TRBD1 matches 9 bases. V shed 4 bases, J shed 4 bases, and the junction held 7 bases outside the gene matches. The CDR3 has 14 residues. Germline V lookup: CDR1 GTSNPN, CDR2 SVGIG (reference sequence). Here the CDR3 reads CAWKGTGLGTEAFF. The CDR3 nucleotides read TGTGCCTGGAAGGGGACAGGGCTGGGCACTGAAGCTTTCTTT.